These 30 T cell receptor beta chains were all obtained from the same sample, sequenced in a study of T cell responses to AZD1222 COVID-19 vaccine. Sequencing was performed with immunoSEQ multiplex PCR; in TCRdb, only in-frame clones are kept and a portion is missing. The sample records tens of thousands of clones, 75% to 95% being singletons. The source material was peripheral blood, sampled 28 days after the second dose of the MenACWY control vaccine. The receptors here all came from an adult who received the MenACWY meningococcal vaccine as a control.

The chain uses TRBV6-2 or TRBV6-3 and TRBJ1-2, with 8 bases that match TRBD1. J was trimmed by 3 bases and V by 4 bases; bases with no gene match: 7. This CDR3 has 15 amino acids. The germline V gene encodes CDR1 MNHEY and CDR2 SVGEGT. The CDR3 sequence is CASSSPDRAYYGYTF. The DNA for the CDR3 is TGTGCCAGCAGTTCCCCGGACAGGGCGTACTATGGCTACACCTTC.

The V gene is TRBV28, the J gene TRBJ2-7, with 11 bases fitting TRBD2. The CDR3 is made up of 16 amino acids. Per the germline V gene, CDR1 is MDHEN and CDR2 is SYDVKM. After removal of 6 bases from V and 1 base from J, the junction contained 8 bases not matched to a gene. The CDR3 region has the DNA TGTGCCAGCAGCGCCCAGGGACTAGCGGATTCCTACGAGCAGTACTTC. Protein product: CASSAQGLADSYEQYF.

The chain carries TRBV29-1 and TRBJ2-7; 8 bases fit TRBD1. The CDR3 has 15 residues. The ends lost 2 bases at V and 0 bases at J; junction bases unmatched: 6. Germline CDR1 reads SQVTM; CDR2 reads ANQGSEA. CDR3 coding DNA: TGCAGCGTTGAATCAGGACAGGGTAGCTCCTACGAGCAGTACTTC. Translated, it gives CSVESGQGSSYEQYF.

This sequence joins TRBV5-4 and TRBJ2-5; weak D call: TRBD1 (6 bases). Germline V gene data show CDR1 as SGHNT and CDR2 as YYREEE (reference sequence). The CDR3 consists of 14 residues. Trimming pared 4 bases from V and 3 bases from J, leaving 13 bases between. The CDR3 sequence: CASSARHREETQYF. Here the CDR3 DNA reads TGTGCCAGCAGCGCACGTCACAGGGAAGAGACCCAGTACTTC.

The J gene is TRBJ2-7, the V gene TRBV7-8; no clear D. The V gene's germline CDR1 is SGHVS and CDR2 FQNEAQ. The CDR3 contains 12 residues. V dropped 4 bases and J dropped 3 bases, with 7 bases sitting between them. The CDR3 DNA reads TGTGCCAGCAGCTCCGACATCTACGAGCAGTACTTC. Its translation: CASSSDIYEQYF.

The sample holds a few counts of this clone. V gene TRBV7-9 combines with J gene TRBJ2-7, with 8 bases fitting TRBD1. Trimming took 5 bases from V and 3 from J; bases not matched to a gene: 12. The V gene's germline CDR1 is SEHNR and CDR2 FQNEAQ (reference sequence). The CDR3 is 16 amino acids. In nucleotides, the CDR3 is TGTGCCAGCAGCCCCAAATGGGACAGGATTGACTACGAGCAGTACTTC. Its translation is CASSPKWDRIDYEQYF.

The V call is TRBV28, the J call TRBJ1-5; no definite D call. V was clipped by 3 bases and J by 3 bases, with 15 bases between them. Looked up from germline, CDR1 is MDHEN and CDR2 is SYDVKM. There are 16 residues in the CDR3. The CDR3 sequence: CASSLGEGSFNQPQHF. DNA of the CDR3: TGTGCCAGCAGTTTGGGCGAAGGGTCGTTCAATCAGCCCCAGCATTTT.

V usage is TRBV7-6 and J usage is TRBJ2-7, with D uncertain. Germline values: CDR1 SGHVS, CDR2 FNYEAQ. Trimming shortened V by 4 bases and J by 5 bases, and 12 bases separated the two germline ends. The CDR3 sequence is 13 residues long. CDR3 sequence: CASSSRVENEQYF. The CDR3 nucleotides read TGTGCCAGCAGCTCCCGGGTCGAAAACGAGCAGTACTTC.

The V call is TRBV5-1, the J call TRBJ2-1; no definite D call. V was trimmed by 0 bases and J by 15 bases, leaving 16 bases between them. Germline values: CDR1 SGHRS, CDR2 YFSETQ. The CDR3 has 13 residues. The CDR3 protein is CASSLALDSWGFF. The CDR3 nucleotides are TGCGCCAGCAGCTTGGCCCTAGACTCGTGGGGGTTCTTC.

The rearrangement joins TRBV28 to TRBJ1-5, with D uncertain. This CDR3 is built from 14 residues. Germline loops: CDR1 MDHEN, CDR2 SYDVKM. V was shortened by 7 bases and J by 4 bases, with 14 bases between the two germline ends. This chain's CDR3 is CASTLRLPNQPQHF. In DNA form, the CDR3 reads TGTGCCAGCACCCTACGACTTCCTAATCAGCCCCAGCATTTT.

This sequence joins TRBV5-1 and TRBJ1-1; tentative D call: TRBD1 (6 bases). The V and J ends lost 1 base and 5 bases respectively, with 9 bases between them. The CDR3 runs 13 residues. Per germline, CDR1 SGHRS and CDR2 YFSETQ. The CDR3 here is CASSLRGPTEAFF. For the CDR3, the DNA is TGCGCCAGCAGCTTGCGGGGGCCGACTGAAGCTTTCTTT.

The rearrangement uses TRBV30 and TRBJ2-2; D is unresolved. The ends were cut back, 0 bases at V and 5 bases at J, with 4 bases in the middle. CDR3 length: 12 residues. Germline V lookup: CDR1 GTSNPN, CDR2 SVGIG (reference sequence). The CDR3 DNA sequence: TGTGCCTGGAGTGTGCGAACCGGGGAGCTGTTTTTT. This translates into CAWSVRTGELFF.

This sequence joins TRBV6-5 and TRBJ1-3, with D possibly TRBD1 on 6 matching bases. CDR1 is MNHEY and CDR2 is SVGAGI in the germline V gene. V was shortened by 5 bases and J by 1 base, with 12 bases between the two germline ends. This CDR3 has 15 residues. CDR3 residues: CASSQQGVSGNTIYF. The CDR3 bases are TGTGCCAGCAGTCAACAGGGTGTTTCTGGAAACACCATATATTTT.

The J gene is TRBJ2-5, the V gene TRBV30; tentatively, D is TRBD2 (5 bases). This CDR3 has 12 residues. With 2 bases removed from V and 3 bases from J, the gap between germline ends came to 7 bases. Per the germline V gene, CDR1 is GTSNPN and CDR2 is SVGIG (reference sequence). The DNA of the CDR3 is TGTGCCTGGAGTCGAGGGAAAGAGACCCAGTACTTC. Its translation is CAWSRGKETQYF. Using reference TRBV30 and TRBJ2-5 for the parts outside the CDR3, the full variable domain is SQTIHQWPATLVQPVGSPLSLECTVEGTSNPNLYWYRQAAGRGLQLLFYSVGIGQISSEVPQNLSASRPQDRQFILSSKKLLLSDSGFYLCAWSRGKETQYFGPGTRLLVL.

V gene TRBV7-3 combines with J gene TRBJ2-3; no clear D. Between the trimmed V and J ends, which lost 5 bases and 5 bases, there was a span of 14 bases. This CDR3 region has 14 residues. CDR1 SGHTA and CDR2 FQGTGA come from the germline V gene. The chain's CDR3 is CASSPNSPLDTQYF. The CDR3 nucleotides read TGTGCCAGCAGCCCCAATTCACCGTTAGATACGCAGTATTTT.

This chain links TRBV7-2 with TRBJ2-7, with D perhaps TRBD2 (5 bases). V lost 5 bases to trimming and J lost 2 bases, with 13 bases between them. This CDR3 region has 14 residues. The germline gives CDR1 SGHTA, CDR2 FQGNSA. The CDR3 here is CASSPASGTYEQYF. The CDR3 DNA reads TGTGCCAGCAGCCCCGCGAGCGGCACCTACGAGCAGTACTTC.

This clone was picked up one time. CDR3 bases: TGCGCCAGCAGCCAAGTAGGAGGGACGGTTTACGAGCAGTACTTC. Translating it yields CASSQVGGTVYEQYF. The chain recombines TRBV4-1 with TRBJ2-7; D might be TRBD2 (6 bases). Germline V lookup: CDR1 MGHRA, CDR2 YSYEKL. The V end lost 1 base, the J end lost 4 bases, and 14 bases lay between the germline ends. The CDR3 totals 15 residues.

The CDR3 DNA is TGTGCCAGCCAATCCTCCTACACGACCGAAGCTTTCTTT. Amino acids: CASQSSYTTEAFF. V gene TRBV3-1 (or the pseudogene TRBV3-2) combines with J gene TRBJ1-1; D unclear. V lost 8 bases and J lost 8, with 18 bases in between. The germline gives CDR1 LGHDT, CDR2 YNNKEL (reference sequence). This CDR3 region has 13 residues.

The chain employs TRBV10-3 and TRBJ2-7; possibly TRBD1 for D (5 bases). This CDR3 is 15 amino acids long. Trimming shortened V by 2 bases and J by 5 bases, and 16 bases separated the two germline ends. Germline CDR1 and CDR2: ENHRY and SYGVKD. In nucleotides, the CDR3 is TGTGCCATCAGTGAGGATGTACAGGTGGTCAACGAGCAGTACTTC. It is translated as CAISEDVQVVNEQYF.

The V gene is TRBV19, the J gene TRBJ2-7; tentatively, D is TRBD1 or TRBD2 (5 bases each). The CDR3 is 13 amino acids. The V and J ends lost 8 bases and 5 bases respectively, with 16 bases between them. The V gene's germline CDR1 is LNHDA and CDR2 SQIVND (reference sequence). In nucleotides, the CDR3 is TGTGCCAGTGCTAACCGGGACGTGCACGAGCAGTACTTC. Residues: CASANRDVHEQYF. The entire variable domain, with the rest obtained from reference TRBV19 and TRBJ2-7, is as follows: DGGITQSPKYLFRKEGQNVTLSCEQNLNHDAMYWYRQDPGQGLRLIYYSQIVNDFQKGDIAEGYSVSREKKESFPLTVTSAQKNPTAFYLCASANRDVHEQYFGPGTRLTVT.

The chain is built from TRBV12-3 or TRBV12-4 and TRBJ2-1; 7 bases are shared with TRBD1. Trimming cost V 6 bases and J 9 bases; bases outside gene matches: 5. The CDR3 extends over 12 amino acids. Here the CDR3 DNA reads TGTGCCAGCAGGGACACAGGGGTTGAGCAGTTCTTC. Amino acid sequence: CASRDTGVEQFF.

The CDR3 region is CASSLEGGRAHNEQFF. The CDR3, as DNA: TGCGCCAGCAGCCTTGAGGGCGGGAGGGCCCACAATGAGCAGTTCTTC. The chain links TRBV4-3 to TRBJ2-1; 9 bases fit TRBD2. The CDR3 totals 16 residues. With 4 bases clipped from V and 5 bases from J, the junction kept 9 bases outside the gene matches. CDR1 is LGHNA and CDR2 is YSLEER in the germline V gene.

This sequence joins TRBV2 and TRBJ2-5; 8 positions agree with TRBD2. V shed 8 bases, J shed 2 bases, and the junction held 10 bases outside the gene matches. Germline assignment: CDR1 SNHLY and CDR2 FYNNEI. The CDR3 extends over 15 amino acids. CDR3 sequence (DNA): TGTGCCAGCTTCCCGCGGGAGGCCTCTCAAGAGACCCAGTACTTC. Its protein is CASFPREASQETQYF.

This chain links TRBV30 with TRBJ2-3; D may be TRBD1 (5 bases). The V end was cut by 3 bases, the J end by 1 base, with 8 bases between. CDR3 length equals 13 residues. The germline V gene has CDR1 GTSNPN and CDR2 SVGIG (reference sequence). The CDR3 region is CAWRGQGTDTQYF. For the CDR3, the DNA is TGTGCCTGGAGGGGGCAGGGCACAGATACGCAGTATTTT. The full variable domain, its missing parts supplied by reference TRBV30 and TRBJ2-3, is SQTIHQWPATLVQPVGSPLSLECTVEGTSNPNLYWYRQAAGRGLQLLFYSVGIGQISSEVPQNLSASRPQDRQFILSSKKLLLSDSGFYLCAWRGQGTDTQYFGPGTRLTVL.

The genes are TRBV7-2 and TRBJ2-1, with 7 bases fitting TRBD2. The CDR3 is 15 residues long. The V gene's germline CDR1 is SGHTA and CDR2 FQGNSA. V gave up 3 bases and J gave up 0 bases; unmatched junction bases: 2. The CDR3 sequence is CASSFGGSSYNEQFF. In DNA, the CDR3 is TGTGCCAGCAGCTTCGGCGGGAGCTCCTACAATGAGCAGTTCTTC.

The genes are TRBV27 and TRBJ2-7; D unresolved. CDR1 MNHEY and CDR2 SMNVEV come from the germline V gene (reference sequence). CDR3 length equals 12 residues. V dropped 6 bases and J dropped 5 bases, with 11 bases sitting between them. The CDR3 DNA reads as TGTGCCAGCAGCTTTCACGGCGACGAGCAGTACTTC. It codes for CASSFHGDEQYF.

The V call is TRBV3-1 (or the pseudogene TRBV3-2), the J call TRBJ2-7; D gene uncertain. The CDR3 has 11 amino acids. Germline assignment: CDR1 LGHDT and CDR2 YNNKEL (reference sequence). V was pared by 1 base and J by 9 bases, with 7 bases between. The CDR3 DNA is TGTGCCAGCAGCCAAGCCTGGGGGCAGTACTTC. It encodes CASSQAWGQYF.

The rearrangement uses TRBV11-3 and TRBJ1-5; no clear D gene. Trimming stripped 2 bases from V and 3 bases from J, with 2 bases between. Germline-derived CDR1 and CDR2 are SGHNT and YENEEA. The CDR3 spans 12 residues. CDR3 bases: TGTGCCAGCAGCTTACCCAATCAGCCCCAGCATTTT. Amino acids: CASSLPNQPQHF.

The rearrangement links TRBV11-2 to TRBJ2-2; 10 positions match TRBD1. After removal of 5 bases from V and 6 bases from J, the junction contained 6 bases not matched to a gene. The CDR3 is 15 amino acids. Germline V gene lookup returns CDR1 SGHAT and CDR2 FQNNGV. Here the CDR3 reads CASSTRTGGPGELFF. The CDR3 DNA is TGTGCCAGCAGCACCCGGACAGGGGGGCCCGGGGAGCTGTTTTTT. Supplemented by reference TRBV11-2 and TRBJ2-2, the full variable domain reads EAGVAQSPRYKIIEKRQSVAFWCNPISGHATLYWYQQILGQGPKLLIQFQNNGVVDDSQLPKDRFSAERLKGVDSTLKIQPAKLEDSAVYLCASSTRTGGPGELFFGEGSRLTVL.

This chain joins TRBV4-1 and TRBJ2-7; D unclear. V was clipped by 2 bases and J by 0 bases, with 5 bases between them. Per the germline V gene, CDR1 is MGHRA and CDR2 is YSYEKL. The CDR3 spans 13 residues. In DNA form, the CDR3 reads TGCGCCAGCAGCCAACAGAGCTCCTACGAGCAGTACTTC. It specifies CASSQQSSYEQYF.